This TCR beta chain was captured in a study of T cells after yellow fever vaccination. In the study overall: Preparation of the low-cell-number fractions used SMART-Seq v4 Ultra Low Input.

TCRdb processed the 5' RACE reads anew with MiXCR; each CDR3 protein has one entry. The table includes around 200,000 distinct CDR3 sequences, more than 9.5% detected once. CDR3 length: 14 residues. V lost 1 base, J lost 1 base, and 4 bases lay in between. Germline CDR1 is SGHVS and CDR2 is FQNEAQ. Here the sequenced sample was CD8+ T cells sorted from PBMCs, taken 15 days after the yellow fever booster vaccination. The clonotype comes from a man younger than 30 who received the YFV17D yellow fever vaccine. This chain connects TRBV7-8 to TRBJ2-2; D unresolved. The CDR3 region has the DNA TGTGCCAGCAGCTTAGTTGGGAACACCGGGGAGCTGTTTTTT. Amino acid sequence: CASSLVGNTGELFF.